A selection of T cell receptor beta chains follows, all from one sample in a study of blood T cells in healthy people across ages. Each CDR3 protein gets one entry after TCRdb re-called the 5' RACE reads with MiXCR. The table has about 1 million distinct CDR3 sequences, 20% to 25% seen once; the top ten hold around 0.75%. These same data were also listed under a study on T cells of mothers and their children.

The material sequenced was blood. These receptors came from a girl aged 2 to 10 in good health. CDR3s include the opening cysteine and the closing phenylalanine or tryptophan. The order of the fields is CDR3 protein, CDR3 DNA, V gene, D gene, J gene, clone size. A D gene is named only where the DNA matches it firmly. Part of the rows lack a size; the others show once, few, many or a class for expanded clones.

CASAYGGGAKNIQYF | TGTGCCAGCGCTTACGGAGGGGGAGCCAAAAACATTCAGTACTTC | TRBV6-6 | . | TRBJ2-4 | .
CSAPHIYEQYF | TGCAGTGCTCCTCACATCTATGAGCAGTACTTC | TRBV20-1 | . | TRBJ2-7 | .
CASSLQGAGGYTF | TGTGCCAGCAGCTTGCAGGGGGCTGGTGGCTACACCTTC | TRBV7-9 | TRBD1 | TRBJ1-2 | .
CASKTTLDNSYEQYF | TGTGCCAGCAAAACCACTCTGGACAATTCCTACGAGCAGTACTTC | TRBV12-3/TRBV12-4 | . | TRBJ2-7 | .
CASDRVFNYGYTF | TGTGCCAGTGACAGAGTTTTTAACTATGGCTACACCTTC | TRBV7-9 | . | TRBJ1-2 | .
CASSSGQGPNEQFF | TGCGCCAGCAGCTCGGGACAGGGGCCGAATGAGCAGTTCTTC | TRBV5-1 | TRBD1 | TRBJ2-1 | few
CAISQTSGSQETQYF | TGTGCCATCAGTCAGACTAGCGGGAGTCAGGAGACCCAGTACTTC | TRBV10-3 | TRBD2 | TRBJ2-5 | .
CASRRDPGTDTFYGYTF | TGTGCCAGCAGGCGTGACCCCGGGACAGATACATTCTATGGCTACACCTTC | TRBV12-3/TRBV12-4 | TRBD1 | TRBJ1-2 | .
CASLSPAKNIQYF | TGCGCCAGCTTGTCCCCCGCTAAAAACATTCAGTACTTC | TRBV5-1 | . | TRBJ2-4 | few
CATGGPSEEGADTQYF | TGTGCCACCGGGGGGCCCTCAGAGGAGGGTGCAGATACGCAGTATTTT | TRBV24-1 | . | TRBJ2-3 | few
CASSLAGSRGRPYPHPYNEQFF | TGTGCCAGCAGCTTAGCGGGTTCCAGGGGGCGACCTTATCCTCATCCATACAATGAGCAGTTCTTC | TRBV11-1 | TRBD1 | TRBJ2-1 | .
CASSLVFEDTLSKPTQYF | TGTGCCAGCAGCTTAGTGTTTGAAGACACACTCTCAAAACCGACTCAGTACTTC | TRBV11-2 | . | TRBJ2-4 | .
CASSYDRVWRNEQSF | TGTGCCAGCAGTTACGACAGGGTGTGGAGGAATGAGCAGTCCTTC | TRBV6-2/TRBV6-3 | TRBD1 | TRBJ2-1 | .
CSASQWRLATNEKLFF | TGCAGTGCTAGCCAGTGGCGCCTAGCAACTAATGAAAAACTGTTTTTT | TRBV20-1 | . | TRBJ1-4 | .
CSADTGTASDEQYF | TGCAGTGCGGATACCGGGACAGCAAGCGACGAGCAGTACTTC | TRBV20-1 | TRBD1 | TRBJ2-7 | few
CSARDLAVGVYEQYF | TGCAGTGCTAGAGATCTGGCGGTGGGGGTCTACGAGCAGTACTTC | TRBV20-1 | . | TRBJ2-7 | .
CASSSDFGMAFF | TGTGCCAGCAGTTCCGATTTCGGCATGGCTTTCTTT | TRBV12-3/TRBV12-4 | . | TRBJ1-1 | .
CASSFSSFGRSTNEKLFF | TGTGCCAGCAGTTTCAGTAGTTTCGGGAGATCAACTAATGAAAAACTGTTTTTT | TRBV27 | . | TRBJ1-4 | .
CASSPTAGPYNEQFF | TGTGCCAGCAGTCCCACAGCGGGTCCATACAATGAGCAGTTCTTC | TRBV28 | . | TRBJ2-1 | .
CSVRSGSSYEQYF | TGCAGCGTCCGGAGCGGGAGCTCCTACGAGCAGTACTTC | TRBV29-1 | TRBD2 | TRBJ2-7 | few
CASKPGSPFYEQYF | TGTGCCAGCAAACCAGGGTCCCCTTTCTACGAGCAGTACTTC | TRBV27 | . | TRBJ2-7 | .
CSASPPGTSGNYEQYF | TGCAGTGCTTCGCCCCCAGGGACTAGCGGTAACTACGAGCAGTACTTC | TRBV20-1 | TRBD2 | TRBJ2-7 | .
CASSIHPEETGELFF | TGTGCCAGTAGTATCCACCCGGAGGAGACCGGGGAGCTGTTTTTT | TRBV19 | . | TRBJ2-2 | .
CASSWGRASGGAHEQYF | TGTGCCAGCAGCTGGGGACGTGCTAGCGGGGGGGCCCACGAGCAGTACTTC | TRBV11-2 | TRBD2 | TRBJ2-7 | .
CASSLEATTQPQHF | TGTGCCAGCAGCTTAGAGGCGACAACTCAGCCCCAGCATTTT | TRBV7-2 | . | TRBJ1-5 | .
CASSVDSGRDEQFF | TGTGCCAGCAGCGTAGATAGCGGGAGAGATGAGCAGTTCTTC | TRBV9 | TRBD2 | TRBJ2-1 | few
CASSPSKSEKLFF | TGTGCCAGCAGCCCGTCAAAATCAGAAAAACTGTTTTTT | TRBV7-9 | . | TRBJ1-4 | .
CASSQALGNEQFF | TGTGCCAGCAGCCAAGCTCTGGGGAATGAGCAGTTCTTC | TRBV3-1 | . | TRBJ2-1 | .
CASSQLGDEQYF | TGTGCCAGCAGCCAACTGGGTGACGAGCAGTACTTC | TRBV4-2 | . | TRBJ2-7 | many
CSERSLDNYGYTF | TGCAGCGAGAGATCCCTGGACAACTATGGCTACACCTTC | TRBV29-1 | . | TRBJ1-2 | .
CASSFRVDYTF | TGTGCCAGCAGTTTTAGGGTTGACTACACCTTC | TRBV28 | . | TRBJ1-2 | few
CATSDPRKTPEAFF | TGTGCCACCAGTGACCCTCGCAAGACACCTGAAGCTTTCTTT | TRBV24-1 | . | TRBJ1-1 | few
CSARDDRAYYEQYF | TGCAGTGCTAGAGATGACAGGGCTTACTACGAGCAGTACTTC | TRBV20-1 | TRBD1 | TRBJ2-7 | few
CASSSLPGGGPSYGYTF | TGTGCCAGCTCCAGCCTTCCAGGGGGGGGCCCCAGCTATGGCTACACCTTC | TRBV18 | TRBD1 | TRBJ1-2 | .
CASSQADPRMVAEQYF | TGCGCCAGCAGCCAAGCGGACCCCCGGATGGTGGCCGAGCAGTACTTC | TRBV4-1 | . | TRBJ2-7 | .
CASSEFSRGQETQYF | TGTGCCAGCAGCGAATTCTCCAGGGGGCAAGAGACCCAGTACTTC | TRBV7-8 | TRBD1 | TRBJ2-5 | .
CASGLQGANNEQFF | TGTGCCAGCGGACTACAGGGGGCGAACAATGAGCAGTTCTTC | TRBV28 | TRBD1 | TRBJ2-1 | .
CASSQTGIEQFF | TGTGCCAGCAGCCAGACAGGGATTGAGCAGTTCTTC | TRBV3-1 | TRBD1 | TRBJ2-1 | .
CATDRVYGSSYEQYF | TGTGCCACCGACAGGGTTTATGGGTCTTCCTACGAGCAGTACTTC | TRBV2 | TRBD1 | TRBJ2-7 | few
CASSRSQTYNEQFF | TGTGCCAGCAGTCGCTCGCAGACCTACAATGAGCAGTTCTTC | TRBV27 | . | TRBJ2-1 | few
CASSWTGLEQYF | TGTGCCAGCAGCTGGACAGGTCTCGAGCAGTACTTC | TRBV14 | TRBD1 | TRBJ2-7 | .
CASSHPNTFASGPWGEQFF | TGTGCCAGCAGCCATCCAAATACCTTTGCTAGCGGCCCCTGGGGTGAGCAGTTCTTC | TRBV7-9 | TRBD2 | TRBJ2-1 | few